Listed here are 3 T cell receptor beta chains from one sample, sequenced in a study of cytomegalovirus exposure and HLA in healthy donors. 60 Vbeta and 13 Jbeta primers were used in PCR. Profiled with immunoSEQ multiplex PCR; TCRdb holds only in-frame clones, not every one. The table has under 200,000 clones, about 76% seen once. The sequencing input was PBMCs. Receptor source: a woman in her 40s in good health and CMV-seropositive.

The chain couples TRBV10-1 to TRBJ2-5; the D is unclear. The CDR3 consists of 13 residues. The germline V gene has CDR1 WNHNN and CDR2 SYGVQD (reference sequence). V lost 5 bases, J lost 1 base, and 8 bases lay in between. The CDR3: CASSPGSQETQYF. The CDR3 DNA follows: TGCGCCAGCAGTCCTGGCAGCCAAGAGACCCAGTACTTC.

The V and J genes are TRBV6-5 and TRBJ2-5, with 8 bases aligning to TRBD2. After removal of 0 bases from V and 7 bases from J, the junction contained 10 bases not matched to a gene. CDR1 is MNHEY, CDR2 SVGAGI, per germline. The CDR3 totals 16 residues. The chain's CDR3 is CASSYSSGGSQVTQYF. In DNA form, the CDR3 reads TGTGCCAGCAGTTACTCCTCGGGAGGGTCTCAGGTGACCCAGTACTTC.

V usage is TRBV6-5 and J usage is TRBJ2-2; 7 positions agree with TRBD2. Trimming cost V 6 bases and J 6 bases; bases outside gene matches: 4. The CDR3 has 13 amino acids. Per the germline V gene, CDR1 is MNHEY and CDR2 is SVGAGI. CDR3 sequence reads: CASRLTSAGELFF. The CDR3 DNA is TGTGCCAGCAGGTTAACTAGCGCCGGGGAGCTGTTTTTT.